Below, 7 T cell receptor beta chains from the same sample are listed, as sequenced in a study of cytomegalovirus exposure and HLA in healthy donors. PCR was performed using 60 Vbeta and 13 Jbeta primers. This table comes from immunoSEQ multiplex PCR, and its TCRdb copy is limited to in-frame clones, with some not included. The table records about 140,000 clones, approximately 67% of them present only once. Sequenced input: PBMCs. The receptors derive from a woman aged 55-69 years in good health and CMV-seronegative.

The chain uses TRBV2 and TRBJ1-1; D is unclear. Trimming stripped 9 bases from V and 0 bases from J, with 14 bases between. Germline CDR1 reads SNHLY; CDR2 reads FYNNEI. This CDR3 has 14 amino acids. In nucleotides, the CDR3 is TGTGCCAGTAGCGGTCGGACGGTGAACACTGAAGCTTTCTTT. Its protein product is CASSGRTVNTEAFF.

This clone was counted a few times. Other DNA sequences in the sample encode the same CDR3. The chain has TRBV5-1 and TRBJ2-5; TRBD2 matches 11 bases. CDR1 is SGHRS, CDR2 YFSETQ, per germline. V was clipped by 4 bases and J by 5 bases; unmatched bases: 1. This CDR3 has 13 residues. Here the CDR3 DNA reads TGCGCCAGCAGCGTAGCGGGGGGGGAGACCCAGTACTTC. Translated: CASSVAGGETQYF.

This clone has only a few counts. The rearrangement joins TRBV6-1 to TRBJ1-1; 7 bases match TRBD1. Germline CDR1 reads MNHNS; CDR2 reads SASEGT. The ends lost 7 bases at V and 1 base at J; junction bases unmatched: 9. The CDR3 has 15 residues. This chain's CDR3 is CASTGIYRGNTEAFF. The CDR3 DNA reads TGTGCCAGCACCGGTATTTACAGGGGGAACACTGAAGCTTTCTTT.

This rearrangement joins TRBV11-2 to TRBJ2-1; 7 nucleotides match TRBD2. This CDR3 has 14 residues. Losses at the gene ends were 5 bases for V and 0 bases for J; bases not matched to a gene: 1. Germline-derived CDR1 and CDR2 are SGHAT and FQNNGV. Written as DNA, the CDR3 is TGTGCCAGCAGCCCTAGCGGCTCCTACAATGAGCAGTTCTTC. This codes for CASSPSGSYNEQFF.

The chain couples TRBV6-1 to TRBJ2-3; the D gene is possibly TRBD2 (5 bases). This CDR3 has 13 amino acids. Trimming cost V 6 bases and J 0 bases, with 7 bases left between them. Germline assignment: CDR1 MNHNS and CDR2 SASEGT. CDR3: CASRRASTDTQYF. The CDR3 region has the DNA TGTGCCAGCAGGAGGGCTAGCACAGATACGCAGTATTTT.

Details on this clone: Other DNA sequences of this sample code for an identical CDR3. The chain employs TRBV15 and TRBJ2-7; no clear D gene. V was shortened by 2 bases and J by 4 bases, with 9 bases between the two germline ends. Per the germline V gene, CDR1 is LNHNV and CDR2 is YYDKDF (reference sequence). The CDR3 covers 13 residues. This CDR3 reads CATSRPGVYEQYF. DNA of the CDR3: TGTGCCACCAGCAGACCCGGTGTTTACGAGCAGTACTTC.

The gene calls are TRBV29-1 and TRBJ1-2; perhaps TRBD1 as D (6 bases). CDR1 is SQVTM, CDR2 ANQGSEA, per germline. Trimming left V 8 bases short and J 6 bases short, with 19 bases between. The CDR3 runs 13 residues. The CDR3 nucleotides read TGCAGCTCGAGAGGGGGGGCTGGGGATGGCTACACCTTC. This sequence encodes CSSRGGAGDGYTF.